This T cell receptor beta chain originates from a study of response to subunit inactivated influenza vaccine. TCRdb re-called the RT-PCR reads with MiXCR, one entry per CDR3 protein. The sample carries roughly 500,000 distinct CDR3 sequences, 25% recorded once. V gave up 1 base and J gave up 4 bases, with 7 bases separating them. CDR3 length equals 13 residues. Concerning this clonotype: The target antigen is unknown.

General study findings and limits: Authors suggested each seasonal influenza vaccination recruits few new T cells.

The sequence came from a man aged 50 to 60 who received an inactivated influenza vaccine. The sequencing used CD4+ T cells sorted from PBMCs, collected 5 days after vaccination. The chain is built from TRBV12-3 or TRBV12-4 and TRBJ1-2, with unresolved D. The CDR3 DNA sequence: TGTGCCAGCAGTTTAGGCGTATTCTATGGCTACACCTTC. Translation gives CASSLGVFYGYTF.